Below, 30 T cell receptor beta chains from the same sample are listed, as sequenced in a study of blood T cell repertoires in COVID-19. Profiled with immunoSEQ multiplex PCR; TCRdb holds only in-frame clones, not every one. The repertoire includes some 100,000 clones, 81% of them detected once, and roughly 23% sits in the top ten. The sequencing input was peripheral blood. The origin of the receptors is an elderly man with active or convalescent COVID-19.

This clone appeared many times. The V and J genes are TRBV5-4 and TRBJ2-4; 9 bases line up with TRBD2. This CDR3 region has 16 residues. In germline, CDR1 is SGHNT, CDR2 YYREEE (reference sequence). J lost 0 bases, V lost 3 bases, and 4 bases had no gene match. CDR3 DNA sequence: TGTGCCAGCAGCTCGATAGCGGGGGAAGCCAAAAACATTCAGTACTTC. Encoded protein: CASSSIAGEAKNIQYF.

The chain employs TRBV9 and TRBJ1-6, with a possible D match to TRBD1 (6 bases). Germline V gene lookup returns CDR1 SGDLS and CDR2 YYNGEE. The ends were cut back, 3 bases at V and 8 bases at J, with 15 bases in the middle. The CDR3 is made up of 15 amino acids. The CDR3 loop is CASSATTGLDSPLHF. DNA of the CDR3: TGTGCCAGCAGCGCTACGACAGGCCTAGATTCACCCCTCCACTTT.

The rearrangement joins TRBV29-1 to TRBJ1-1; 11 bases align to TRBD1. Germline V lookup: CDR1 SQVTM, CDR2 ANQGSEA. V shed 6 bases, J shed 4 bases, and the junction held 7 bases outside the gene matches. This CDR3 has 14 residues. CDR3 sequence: CSVGGQGVVTEAFF. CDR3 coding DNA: TGCAGCGTGGGGGGACAGGGGGTAGTCACTGAAGCTTTCTTT.

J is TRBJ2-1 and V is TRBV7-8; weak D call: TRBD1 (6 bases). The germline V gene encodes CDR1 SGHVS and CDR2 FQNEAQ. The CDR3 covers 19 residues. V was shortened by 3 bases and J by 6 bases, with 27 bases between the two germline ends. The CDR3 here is CASSFRDKGVLGEPNEQFF. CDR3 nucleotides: TGTGCCAGCAGCTTCAGGGACAAGGGGGTTCTGGGTGAGCCCAATGAGCAGTTCTTC.

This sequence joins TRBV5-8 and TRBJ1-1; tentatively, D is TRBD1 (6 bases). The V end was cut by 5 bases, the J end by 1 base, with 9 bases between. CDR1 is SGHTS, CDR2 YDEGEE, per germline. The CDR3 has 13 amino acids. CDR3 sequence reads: CASRGHPNTEAFF. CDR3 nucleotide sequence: TGTGCCAGCAGGGGACACCCGAACACTGAAGCTTTCTTT.

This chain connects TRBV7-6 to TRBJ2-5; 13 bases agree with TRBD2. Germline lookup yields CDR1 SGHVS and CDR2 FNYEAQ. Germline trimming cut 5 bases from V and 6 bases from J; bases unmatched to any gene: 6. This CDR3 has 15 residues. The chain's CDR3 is CASSPLTSGRQTQYF. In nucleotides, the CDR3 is TGTGCCAGCAGCCCCCTGACTAGCGGGAGGCAGACCCAGTACTTC.

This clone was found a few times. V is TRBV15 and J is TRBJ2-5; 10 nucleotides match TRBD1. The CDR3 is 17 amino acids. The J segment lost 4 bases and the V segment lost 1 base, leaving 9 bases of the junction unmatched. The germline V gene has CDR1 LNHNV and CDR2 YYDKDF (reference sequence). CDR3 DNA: TGTGCCACCAGCAGAGGGACAGGGGGGTTCCGAAGAGAGACCCAGTACTTC. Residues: CATSRGTGGFRRETQYF.

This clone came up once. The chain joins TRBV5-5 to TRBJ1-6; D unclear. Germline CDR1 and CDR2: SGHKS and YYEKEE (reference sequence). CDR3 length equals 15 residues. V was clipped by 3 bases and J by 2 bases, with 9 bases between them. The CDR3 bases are TGTGCCAGCAGCTCCGTGCGGACCTATAATTCACCCCTCCACTTT. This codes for CASSSVRTYNSPLHF. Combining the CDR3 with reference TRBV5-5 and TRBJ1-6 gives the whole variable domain DAGVTQSPTHLIKTRGQQVTLRCSPISGHKSVSWYQQVLGQGPQFIFQYYEKEERGRGNFPDRFSARQFPNYSSELNVNALLLGDSALYLCASSSVRTYNSPLHFGNGTRLTVT.

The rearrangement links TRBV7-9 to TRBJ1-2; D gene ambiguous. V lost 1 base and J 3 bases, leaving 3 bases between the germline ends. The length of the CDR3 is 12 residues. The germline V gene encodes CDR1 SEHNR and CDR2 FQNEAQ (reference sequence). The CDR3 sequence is CASSLVDYGYTF. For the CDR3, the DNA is TGTGCCAGCAGCTTAGTAGACTATGGCTACACCTTC.

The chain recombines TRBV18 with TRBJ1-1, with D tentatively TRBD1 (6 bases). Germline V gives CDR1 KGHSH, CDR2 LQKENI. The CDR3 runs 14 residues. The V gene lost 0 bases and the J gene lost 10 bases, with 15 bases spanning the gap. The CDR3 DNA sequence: TGTGCCAGCTCACCACCGATACAGGGACAAACAGCTTTCTTT. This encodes CASSPPIQGQTAFF.

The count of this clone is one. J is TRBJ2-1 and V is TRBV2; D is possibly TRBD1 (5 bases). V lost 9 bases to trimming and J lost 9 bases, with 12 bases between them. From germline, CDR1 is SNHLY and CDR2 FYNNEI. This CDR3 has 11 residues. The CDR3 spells CASTRGGEQFF. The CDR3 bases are TGTGCCAGTACAAGGGGTGGTGAGCAGTTCTTC.

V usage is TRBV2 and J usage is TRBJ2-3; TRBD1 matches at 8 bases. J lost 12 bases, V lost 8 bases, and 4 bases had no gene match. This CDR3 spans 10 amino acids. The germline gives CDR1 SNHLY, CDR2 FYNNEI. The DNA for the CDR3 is TGTGCCAGCTCGACAGGGGCCCAGTATTTT. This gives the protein CASSTGAQYF.

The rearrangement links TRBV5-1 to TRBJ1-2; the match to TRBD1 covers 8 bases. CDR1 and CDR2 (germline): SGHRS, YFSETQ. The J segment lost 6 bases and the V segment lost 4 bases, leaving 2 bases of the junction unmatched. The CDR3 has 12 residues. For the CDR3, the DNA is TGCGCCAGCAGCGCGGACAGGGATGGCTACACCTTC. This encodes CASSADRDGYTF.

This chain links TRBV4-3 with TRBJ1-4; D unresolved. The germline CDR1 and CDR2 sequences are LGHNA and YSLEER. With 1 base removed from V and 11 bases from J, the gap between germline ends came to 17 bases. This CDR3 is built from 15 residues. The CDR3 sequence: CASSQGWALREKLFF. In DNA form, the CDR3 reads TGCGCCAGCAGCCAAGGGTGGGCCTTACGGGAGAAACTGTTTTTT.

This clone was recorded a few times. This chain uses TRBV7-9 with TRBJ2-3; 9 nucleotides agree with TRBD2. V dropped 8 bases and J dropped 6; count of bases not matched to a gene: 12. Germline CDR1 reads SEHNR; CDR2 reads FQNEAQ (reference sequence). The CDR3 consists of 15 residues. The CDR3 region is CASLYAGLAGDTQYF. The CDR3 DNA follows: TGTGCCAGCCTCTACGCGGGGCTAGCGGGGGATACGCAGTATTTT.

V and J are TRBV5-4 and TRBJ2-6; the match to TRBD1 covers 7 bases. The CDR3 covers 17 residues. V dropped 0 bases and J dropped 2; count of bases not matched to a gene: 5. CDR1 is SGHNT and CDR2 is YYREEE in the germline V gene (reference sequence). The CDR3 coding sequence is TGTGCCAGCAGCTTGGGACAGGGCCTCCCTGGGGCCAACGTCCTGACTTTC. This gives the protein CASSLGQGLPGANVLTF.

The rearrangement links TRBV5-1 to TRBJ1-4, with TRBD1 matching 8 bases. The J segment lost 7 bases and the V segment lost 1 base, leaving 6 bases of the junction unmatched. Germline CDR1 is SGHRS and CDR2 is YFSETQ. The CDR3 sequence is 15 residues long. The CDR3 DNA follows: TGCGCCAGCAGCTTGCCCGACAGGGGAGCTGAAAAACTGTTTTTT. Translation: CASSLPDRGAEKLFF.

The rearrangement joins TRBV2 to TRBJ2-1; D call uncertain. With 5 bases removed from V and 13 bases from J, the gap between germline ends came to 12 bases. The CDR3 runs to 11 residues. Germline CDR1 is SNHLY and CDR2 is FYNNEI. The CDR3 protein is CASSPELYQFF. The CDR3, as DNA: TGTGCCAGCAGTCCCGAACTGTATCAGTTCTTC.

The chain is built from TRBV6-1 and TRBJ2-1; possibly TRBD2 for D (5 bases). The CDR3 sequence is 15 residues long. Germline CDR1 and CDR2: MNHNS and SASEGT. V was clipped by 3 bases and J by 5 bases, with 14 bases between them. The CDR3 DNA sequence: TGTGCCAGCAGTGACGAGGGCAGGATTAACAATGAGCAGTTCTTC. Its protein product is CASSDEGRINNEQFF.

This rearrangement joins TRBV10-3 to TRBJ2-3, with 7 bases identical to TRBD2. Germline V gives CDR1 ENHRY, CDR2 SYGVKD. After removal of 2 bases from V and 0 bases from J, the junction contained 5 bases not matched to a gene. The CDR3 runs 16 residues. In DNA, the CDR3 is TGTGCCATCAGTGAGCCGGGGGGACCTAGCACAGATACGCAGTATTTT. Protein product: CAISEPGGPSTDTQYF.

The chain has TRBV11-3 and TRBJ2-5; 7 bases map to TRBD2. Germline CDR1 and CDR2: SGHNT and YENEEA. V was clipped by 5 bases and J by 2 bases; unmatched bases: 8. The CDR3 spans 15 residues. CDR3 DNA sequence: TGTGCCAGCAGCCAAATCGGGGGGATACAAGAGACCCAGTACTTC. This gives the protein CASSQIGGIQETQYF.

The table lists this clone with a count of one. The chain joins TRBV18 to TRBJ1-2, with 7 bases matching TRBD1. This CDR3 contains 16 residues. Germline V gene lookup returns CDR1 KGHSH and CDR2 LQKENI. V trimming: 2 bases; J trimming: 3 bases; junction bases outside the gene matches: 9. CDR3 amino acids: CASSPAWGTVDYGYTF. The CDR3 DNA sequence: TGTGCCAGCTCACCAGCATGGGGGACAGTCGACTATGGCTACACCTTC. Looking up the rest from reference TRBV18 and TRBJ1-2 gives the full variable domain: NAGVMQNPRHLVRRRGQEARLRCSPMKGHSHVYWYRQLPEEGLKFMVYLQKENIIDESGMPKERFSAEFPKEGPSILRIQQVVRGDSAAYFCASSPAWGTVDYGYTFGSGTRLTVV.

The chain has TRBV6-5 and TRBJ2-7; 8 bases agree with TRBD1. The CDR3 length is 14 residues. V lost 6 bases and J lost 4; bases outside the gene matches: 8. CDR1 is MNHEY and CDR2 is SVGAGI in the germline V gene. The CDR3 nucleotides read TGTGCCAGCAGCAGGGACAGGAGAAATTACGAGCAGTACTTC. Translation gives CASSRDRRNYEQYF.

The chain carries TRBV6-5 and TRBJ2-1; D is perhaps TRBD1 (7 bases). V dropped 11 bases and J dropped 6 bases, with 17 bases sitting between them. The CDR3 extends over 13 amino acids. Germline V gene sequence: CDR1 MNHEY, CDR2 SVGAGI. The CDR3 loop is CAARRGPVNEQFF. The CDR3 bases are TGTGCCGCCAGGAGGGGGCCGGTCAATGAGCAGTTCTTC.

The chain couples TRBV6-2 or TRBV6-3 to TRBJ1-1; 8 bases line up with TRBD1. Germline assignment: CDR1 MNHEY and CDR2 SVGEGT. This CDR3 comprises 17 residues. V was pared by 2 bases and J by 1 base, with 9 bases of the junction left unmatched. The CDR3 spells CASSYVSGGAGNTEAFF. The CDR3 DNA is TGTGCCAGCAGTTACGTTTCAGGGGGCGCAGGGAACACTGAAGCTTTCTTT.

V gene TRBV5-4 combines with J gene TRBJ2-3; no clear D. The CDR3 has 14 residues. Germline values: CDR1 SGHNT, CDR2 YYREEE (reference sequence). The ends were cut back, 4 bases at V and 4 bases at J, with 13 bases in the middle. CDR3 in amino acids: CASSRNKPSDTQYF. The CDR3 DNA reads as TGTGCCAGCAGCCGAAATAAGCCGTCAGATACGCAGTATTTT.

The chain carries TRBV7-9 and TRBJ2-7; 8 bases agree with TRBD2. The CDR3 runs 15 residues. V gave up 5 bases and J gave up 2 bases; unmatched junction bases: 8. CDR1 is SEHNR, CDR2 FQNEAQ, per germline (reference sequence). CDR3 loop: CASSPLLAETYEQYF. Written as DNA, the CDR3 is TGTGCCAGCAGCCCGCTACTAGCGGAGACCTACGAGCAGTACTTC.

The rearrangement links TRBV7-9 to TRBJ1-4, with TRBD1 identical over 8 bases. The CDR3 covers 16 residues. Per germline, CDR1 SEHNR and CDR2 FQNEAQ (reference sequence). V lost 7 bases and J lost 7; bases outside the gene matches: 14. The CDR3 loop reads CASNLVFGQGSEKLFF. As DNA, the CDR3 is TGTGCCAGCAACCTTGTATTCGGACAGGGAAGTGAAAAACTGTTTTTT.

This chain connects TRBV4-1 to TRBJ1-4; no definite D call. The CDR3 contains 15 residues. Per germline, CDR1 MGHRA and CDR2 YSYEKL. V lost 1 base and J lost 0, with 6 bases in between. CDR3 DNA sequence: TGCGCCAGCAGCCAAGGAGGTGCAACTAATGAAAAACTGTTTTTT. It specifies CASSQGGATNEKLFF.

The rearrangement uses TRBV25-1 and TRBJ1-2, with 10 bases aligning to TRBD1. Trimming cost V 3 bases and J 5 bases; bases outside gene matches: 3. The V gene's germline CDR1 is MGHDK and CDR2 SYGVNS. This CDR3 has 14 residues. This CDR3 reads CASSDRTGGYGYTF. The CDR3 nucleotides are TGTGCCAGCAGTGATCGGACAGGGGGGTATGGCTACACCTTC.